This TCR beta chain was identified during a study of cytomegalovirus exposure and HLA in healthy donors (TCRdb year 2017). About the full investigation: In an earlier analysis of roughly 590 of the donors, 276 Gb of sequence data and 90 million to 130 million unique TCR beta sequences from some 170 million T cells were reported. Around 330 gigabases of sequencing data and roughly 80 million unique TCR sequences made up an early release that covered 500 to 650 HLA-typed donors. Of the approximately 400 genotyped donors, 80% to 90% were placed in the genetic ancestry cluster associated with self-reported Caucasian donors. The study aimed to test whether signatures of past pathogen exposure could be identified by cataloging public T cell receptors. The study profiled the T cell repertoires of around 700 subjects by immunosequencing and related them to cytomegalovirus serostatus. Besides the first cohort of some 670 subjects, a separate validation cohort made up of about 120 different subjects was used. To predict cytomegalovirus infection status, the study combined high-throughput TCR immunosequencing, statistical association of individual TCRs with disease status, and machine learning. In a later analysis, previously published TCR beta repertoires from 666 donors were re-analyzed and high-resolution HLA genotyping was added so that TCR occurrence patterns could be studied. Rather than drawing on any new phenotypic data, the later analysis identified candidate immune exposures from TCR beta sequences and the way those sequences occurred across donors. In an earlier analysis of 587 of the donors, high-throughput TCR beta sequencing was used to judge whether each TCR beta V gene segment behaved as functional or pseudogenic. Donor age, sex, ethnicity and CMV serostatus were collected together with the repertoire data. In a later genetic analysis, genome-wide SNP genotypes for about 60% of the 666 donors were used, and that subset was treated as a discovery cohort. Every repertoire in the discovery cohort had been generated on one and the same sequencing platform. Both class I and class II loci were covered by HLA typing, at four-digit resolution. Typing coverage varied by locus: roughly 629-640 donors for A, B, C, DRB1 and DQB1; some 520 for DQA1; more than 600 for DPA1; roughly 450 for DPB1. Several DR-DQ haplotypes were handled as single units for association and clustering, since linkage in the cohort was strong. On average, around 240,000 unique TCR beta nucleotide sequences were sequenced per donor among 398 genotyped donors of the cohort, with roughly 18% of those sequences being non-productive. Overall results and qualifications from the work: A further reported finding was that TCR beta sequences accurately predicted the HLA-A and HLA-B alleles for most subjects in the first cohort. Some IMGT-functional V segments, including TRBV6-2 and TRBV6-3, could not be distinguished by the 87-base-pair reads and were therefore excluded. In a later genetic analysis, a missense DCLRE1C variant was associated with V-gene and J-gene trimming of TCR beta chains, and the association was replicated in an independent cohort. Presence/absence analyses assumed roughly uniform sequencing depth across donors, an assumption that may not hold. A later analysis reported that several top co-occurrence clusters appeared linked to parvovirus B19, influenza, CMV and Epstein-Barr virus. Cytomegalovirus status was reported to be diagnosed by the classifier with high specificity and sensitivity in both the original and validation cohorts. In the study, 150 to 200 TCR beta chains were listed as associated with cytomegalovirus. Three of the identified cytomegalovirus-associated TCR beta chains were confirmed in vitro to be specific for cytomegalovirus antigens. Only TCR beta chains were sequenced in this cohort, and the absence of alpha or paired-chain data limited detectable features. Broadly in line with IMGT annotations, most TCR beta V segments showed up in productive rearrangements about 87% or about 30% of the time in an earlier analysis of several hundred of the donors. Compared with the roughly 700-donor mean, donors in an Asian-associated ancestry cluster had fewer N-insertions in productive TCRs, according to a later genetic analysis. Because HLA typing was unavailable for some donors at each locus, only the typed subset was used in association tests. Because counts were too low, some 17 rarely observed V segments, including chromosome 9 orphons, were left out of the earlier analysis of approximately 580 of the donors. Immune exposure information for the cohort was limited to CMV serostatus. Correlated functional status among segregating V segments might reflect linkage disequilibrium, but an unknown experimental factor could not be ruled out. Strong co-occurrence of HLA alleles, especially DR and DQ, made assigning TCR associations to individual alleles difficult. Compared with equally common non-associated chains, HLA-associated TCR beta chains in a later analysis were more clonally expanded and had lower generation probabilities. In a later analysis, most CMV-associated TCR beta chains were found to appear HLA-restricted, with HLA associations seemingly driven largely by CMV exposure. The sequencing pipeline was judged likely to have produced a cluster of highly shared sequence variants as a technical artifact. In a later analysis, the rate of TCR association differed among HLA loci, with DRB1 alleles having the most associated TCRs and HLA-C alleles having the fewest. Most TCR sequences were observed very rarely across donors, whereas some public TCRs were present in many individuals. Specific HLA alleles were associated with about 17,000 TCR beta sequences at a false discovery rate of 0.05 in a later analysis. According to the authors, the approach could potentially be generalized to other disease states and immunological phenotypes.

The method was the immunoSEQ multiplex PCR assay. A mixture of 60 forward primers for TCR Vbeta segments and 13 reverse primers for TCR Jbeta segments was used in the multiplex PCR. The CDR3 region of rearranged TCR beta genes was amplified from genomic DNA with a multiplex PCR assay. The amplified TCR beta libraries were sequenced on the Illumina HiSeq System as 87-base-pair reads. In the original analysis: A later analysis counted about 80 million unique TCR beta chains across the 550 to 700 repertoires, and some 11 million of these chains were shared by at least two donors. Raw reads were error-corrected and collapsed into unique sequences with a nearest-neighbor algorithm that merged closely related sequences to remove PCR and sequencing errors. Alignment of CDR3 sequences to IMGT reference sequences was used to assign V, D and J gene segments. For a sequence to be retained, a match of at least six nucleotides to both a V gene segment and a J gene segment was required. A rearrangement counted as productive if the CDR3 had no stop codons and remained in frame with V and J, and every other rearrangement counted as non-productive. Following IMGT convention, CDR3 was defined as the stretch from the second conserved V-encoded cysteine to the conserved J-encoded phenylalanine. The earlier analysis of 500 to 650 of the donors excluded any sequence lacking an unambiguous match to a single V gene segment. An earlier analysis of almost 600 of the donors classified V segments as functional when productive rearrangements were above 56.7% and as segregating when the standard deviation between donors was above 5%. A statistical classification framework was built to diagnose cytomegalovirus status from the catalog of TCR beta chain sequences. A later analysis assigned V and J genes by comparing TCR nucleotide sequences with IMGT/GENE-DB human TR gene sequences. Using the TCRdist pipeline, a later analysis assigned CDR3 sequences along with most-parsimonious VDJ recombination scenarios. A later analysis defined each TCR beta chain by its CDR3 amino acid sequence plus V-gene family, and excluded reads lacking a unique V-gene family. A later analysis removed roughly 590 highly shared, low-generation-probability nucleotide sequences to deal with suspected cross-contamination and a sequencing artifact. In a later analysis, a clonal expansion index was calculated for each public chain from normalized within-repertoire ranks of inferred template counts. Generation probabilities in a later analysis came from a VDJ recombination model fitted to out-of-frame rearrangements, and those results were checked against IGoR. In a later analysis, hypergeometric tests were used to score TCR-TCR, TCR-HLA and TCR-CMV co-occurrence, with a repertoire-size bias correction applied to TCR pairs. To estimate false discovery rates, a later analysis permuted the HLA or CMV assignments 20 times. In a later analysis, co-occurring TCRs were grouped with DBSCAN, and TCRdist sequence similarity was added when clustering was performed within HLA-allele-positive subsets. For co-occurrence clustering, repertoires with fewer than 30,000 or more than 120,000 public chains were excluded, along with roughly five repertoires with anomalous nucleotide sharing. TCRdb's version of the immuneACCESS table is confined to in-frame rearrangements and falls short of the full clone set. An unresolved V gene accounts for under half of the shortfall where checked; the remainder is of unknown origin. V and J calls and clone size follow that table, whereas D and trimming were derived from the DNA. The sample yields about 120,000 clones; around four fifths were counted once. The ten largest clones take up more than 1.5% of the sample.

Notes on this clone: No antigen is known for it. Per-nucleotide qualities are absent, and no much larger clonotype sits a single base away.

In total, just over 650 healthy bone marrow donors made up the cohort. All cohort members were sampled while nominally healthy, although unrecorded immune exposures were likely present. The donor was CMV seronegative and belonged to the group of more than 300 seronegative cohort members. Every donor gave a peripheral blood sample, and the peripheral blood mononuclear cells from that sample were used for TCR beta sequencing. Genomic DNA was extracted from the blood cell samples with the Qiagen DNeasy Blood Extraction Kit. Trimming accounts for 1 base at V and 3 bases at J, while the number of junction bases matched to no gene is 6. In the germline V gene, CDR1 corresponds to SGHTA and CDR2 to FQGNSA. The CDR3 measures 16 amino acids from cysteine to phenylalanine. Just CDR3 DNA is preserved here, 48 bases in frame from base 1.

This receptor chain uses TRBV7-2 and TRBJ2-5; TRBD2 aligns with 9 central bases. Input material: PBMCs. The TCR sequence derives from a man aged 35 to 55 in good health and CMV-seronegative. CDR3 loop: CASSLGLAVIKETQYF. The nucleotide sequence is TGTGCCAGCAGCTTAGGACTAGCGGTAATAAAAGAGACCCAGTACTTC.